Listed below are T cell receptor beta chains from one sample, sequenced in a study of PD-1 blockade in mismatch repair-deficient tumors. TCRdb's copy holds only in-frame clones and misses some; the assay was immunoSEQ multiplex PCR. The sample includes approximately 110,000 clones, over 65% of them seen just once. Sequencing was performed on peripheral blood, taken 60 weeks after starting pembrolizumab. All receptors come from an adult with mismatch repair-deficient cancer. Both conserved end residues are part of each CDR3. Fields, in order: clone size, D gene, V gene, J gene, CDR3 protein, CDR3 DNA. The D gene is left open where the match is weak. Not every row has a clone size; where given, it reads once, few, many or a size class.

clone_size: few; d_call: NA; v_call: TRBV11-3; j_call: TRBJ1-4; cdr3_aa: CASSQTPANEKLFF; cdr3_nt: TGTGCCAGCAGTCAAACCCCCGCTAATGAAAAACTGTTTTTT
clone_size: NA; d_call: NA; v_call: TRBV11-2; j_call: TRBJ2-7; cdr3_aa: CASSLQVGYEQYF; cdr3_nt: TGTGCCAGCAGCTTGCAGGTTGGGTACGAGCAGTACTTC
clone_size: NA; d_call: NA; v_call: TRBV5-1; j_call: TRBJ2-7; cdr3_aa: CASSWGGSYEQYF; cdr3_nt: TGCGCCAGCAGCTGGGGCGGGTCCTACGAGCAGTACTTC
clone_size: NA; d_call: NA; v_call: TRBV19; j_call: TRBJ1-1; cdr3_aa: CASSIPGGSNTEAFF; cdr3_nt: TGTGCCAGTAGTATTCCTGGGGGATCGAACACTGAAGCTTTCTTT
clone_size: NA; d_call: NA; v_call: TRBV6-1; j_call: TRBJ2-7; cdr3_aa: CASSEQRRTSVGKQYF; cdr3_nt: TGTGCCAGCAGTGAGCAGAGGAGGACCTCGGTGGGGAAGCAGTACTTC
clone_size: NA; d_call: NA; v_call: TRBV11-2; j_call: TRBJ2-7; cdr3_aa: CASSFVAGVEYEQYF; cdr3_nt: TGTGCCAGCAGCTTCGTCGCAGGGGTCGAGTACGAGCAGTACTTC
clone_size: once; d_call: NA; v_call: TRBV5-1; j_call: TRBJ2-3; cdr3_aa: CASSFGGTGDTQYF; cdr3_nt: TGCGCCAGCAGCTTCGGCGGGACTGGAGATACGCAGTATTTT
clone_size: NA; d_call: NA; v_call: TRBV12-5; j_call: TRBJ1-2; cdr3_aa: CASGLVRGPTWGGYTF; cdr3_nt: TGTGCTAGTGGTTTGGTACGGGGACCGACCTGGGGTGGCTACACCTTC
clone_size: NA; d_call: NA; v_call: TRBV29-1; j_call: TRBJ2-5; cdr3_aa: CSVEDMYAGLPHAGQETQYF; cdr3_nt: TGCAGCGTTGAAGACATGTATGCGGGACTTCCTCACGCGGGGCAAGAGACCCAGTACTTC
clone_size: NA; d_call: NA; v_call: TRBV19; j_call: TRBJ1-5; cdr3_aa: CASSIGRGGNQPQHF; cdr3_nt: TGTGCCAGTAGTATCGGCAGGGGAGGCAATCAGCCCCAGCATTTT
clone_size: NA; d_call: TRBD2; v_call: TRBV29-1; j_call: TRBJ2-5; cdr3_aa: CSVDLELAGEGGETQYF; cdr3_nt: TGCAGCGTTGATCTCGAACTAGCGGGAGAGGGAGGGGAGACCCAGTACTTC
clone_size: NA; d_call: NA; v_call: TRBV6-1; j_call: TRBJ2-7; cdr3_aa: CASSDRGYEQYF; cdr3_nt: TGTGCCAGCAGTGACCGGGGGTACGAGCAGTACTTC
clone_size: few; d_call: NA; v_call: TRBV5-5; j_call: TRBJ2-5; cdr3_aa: CASSLEQFGDQETQYF; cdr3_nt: TGTGCCAGCAGCTTGGAGCAGTTTGGCGATCAAGAGACCCAGTACTTC
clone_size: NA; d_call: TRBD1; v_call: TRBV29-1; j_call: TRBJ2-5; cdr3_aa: CSVEDRRETQYF; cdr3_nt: TGCAGCGTTGAGGACAGGAGAGAGACCCAGTACTTC
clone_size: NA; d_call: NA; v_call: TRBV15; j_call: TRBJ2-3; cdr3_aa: CATSRDLDFQGPLDTQYF; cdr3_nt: TGTGCCACCAGCAGAGATTTAGATTTCCAGGGCCCTCTGGATACGCAGTATTTT
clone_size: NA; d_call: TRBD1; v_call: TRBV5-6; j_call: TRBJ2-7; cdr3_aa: CASSSRTGRRTYEQYF; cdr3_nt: TGTGCCAGCAGCTCCAGGACAGGGCGAAGAACCTACGAGCAGTACTTC
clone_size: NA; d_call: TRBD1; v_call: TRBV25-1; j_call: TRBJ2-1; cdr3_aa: CASSVGTGNNEQFF; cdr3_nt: TGTGCCAGCAGCGTGGGGACAGGGAACAATGAGCAGTTCTTC
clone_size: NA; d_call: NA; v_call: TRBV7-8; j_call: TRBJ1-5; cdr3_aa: CASSSHQIPGTREPQHF; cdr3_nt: TGTGCCAGCAGCTCCCACCAAATTCCCGGGACACGAGAGCCCCAGCATTTT
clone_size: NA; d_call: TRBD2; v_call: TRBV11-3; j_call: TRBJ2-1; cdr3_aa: CASSLGGLAGHNEQFF; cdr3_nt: TGTGCCAGCAGCTTAGGGGGGCTAGCGGGACACAATGAGCAGTTCTTC
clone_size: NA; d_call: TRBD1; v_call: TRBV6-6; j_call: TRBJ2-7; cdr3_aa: CATYRQGSYEQYF; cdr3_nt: TGTGCCACCTATCGACAGGGCTCGTACGAGCAGTACTTC
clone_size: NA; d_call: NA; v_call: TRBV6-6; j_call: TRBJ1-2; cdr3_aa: CASSSSLGGYTF; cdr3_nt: TGTGCCAGCAGTTCTTCCCTGGGTGGCTACACCTTC
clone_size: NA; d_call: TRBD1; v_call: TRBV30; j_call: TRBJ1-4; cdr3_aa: CAWRWTGAREKLFF; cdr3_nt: TGTGCCTGGAGGTGGACAGGGGCACGGGAAAAACTGTTTTTT
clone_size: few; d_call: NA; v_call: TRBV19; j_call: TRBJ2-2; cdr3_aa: CASSIVWSTGELFF; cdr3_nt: TGTGCCAGTAGTATTGTGTGGAGCACCGGGGAGCTGTTTTTT
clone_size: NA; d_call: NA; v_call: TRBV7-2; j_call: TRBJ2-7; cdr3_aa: CASSLSSSAGPAKYEQYF; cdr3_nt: TGTGCCAGCAGCTTATCATCTAGTGCAGGCCCCGCAAAATACGAGCAGTACTTC